These T cell receptor beta chains were read from a single sample in a study of blood T cell repertoires in COVID-19. This table comes from immunoSEQ multiplex PCR, and its TCRdb copy is limited to in-frame clones, with some not included. The profile shows 65,000 to 90,000 clones, around 80% of them singletons. Sequencing was done on a sample of peripheral blood. Receptors were obtained from an elderly woman with active or convalescent COVID-19. The CDR3 runs from the conserved cysteine through the conserved F or W. D genes are given only for firm matches. Size tells how often a clone was seen (once, few, many) or the class of an expanded clone, and some rows leave it out.

>TRBV4-1|NA|NA|TRBJ1-4
CASSPRGYRAEDNEKLFF
TGCGCCAGCAGCCCCCGGGGATACCGGGCGGAAGATAATGAAAAACTGTTTTTT
>TRBV27|NA|NA|TRBJ1-6
CASSLTGKGNSPLHF
TGTGCCAGCAGTTTAACAGGGAAAGGAAATTCACCCCTCCACTTT
>TRBV3-1/TRBV3-2|NA|NA|TRBJ2-7
CASSGRGLNEQYF
TGTGCCAGCAGCGGCCGAGGGCTCAACGAGCAGTACTTC
>TRBV11-3|NA|NA|TRBJ2-5
CASSSTVRETQYF
TGTGCCAGCAGCTCGACAGTACGGGAGACCCAGTACTTC
>TRBV24-1|NA|NA|TRBJ2-1
CATSDFGGGDYNEQFF
TGTGCCACCAGTGATTTTGGCGGGGGCGACTACAATGAGCAGTTCTTC
>TRBV7-2|NA|NA|TRBJ1-5
CASSSDPRAGQPQHF
TGTGCCAGCAGCTCTGACCCCCGGGCGGGTCAGCCCCAGCATTTT
>TRBV19|NA|NA|TRBJ1-1
CASKQMNTEAFF
TGTGCCAGTAAACAGATGAACACTGAAGCTTTCTTT
>TRBV10-3|NA|NA|TRBJ1-1
CAISGPPAGNTEAFF
TGTGCCATCAGTGGCCCCCCGGCGGGGAACACTGAAGCTTTCTTT
>TRBV5-5|NA|NA|TRBJ2-7
CASSLGSGSYEQYF
TGTGCCAGCAGCTTAGGGTCGGGATCCTACGAGCAGTACTTC
>TRBV6-6|NA|NA|TRBJ1-1
CASRKTDTEAFF
TGTGCCAGCAGGAAGACAGACACTGAAGCTTTCTTT
>TRBV6-5|TRBD2|NA|TRBJ2-7
CASSGTSGSYEQYF
TGTGCCAGCAGCGGGACTAGCGGGAGCTACGAGCAGTACTTC
>TRBV6-2/TRBV6-3|NA|NA|TRBJ2-7
CASSSQSYEQYF
TGTGCCAGCAGTTCACAGTCCTACGAGCAGTACTTC
>TRBV19|TRBD2|NA|TRBJ2-3
CASSSLAGGYTDTQYF
TGTGCCAGTAGTTCGCTCGCGGGAGGATACACAGATACGCAGTATTTT
>TRBV7-9|NA|once|TRBJ1-4
CASRDNNEKLFF
TGTGCCAGCCGTGACAATAATGAAAAACTGTTTTTT
>TRBV7-8|NA|NA|TRBJ2-7
CASSLTSWFETYEQYF
TGTGCCAGCAGCTTAACCTCTTGGTTCGAGACCTACGAGCAGTACTTC
>TRBV6-5|NA|NA|TRBJ1-1
CASSYGRNRANTEAFF
TGTGCCAGCAGTTACGGTCGAAACAGAGCGAACACTGAAGCTTTCTTT
>TRBV4-3|TRBD2|NA|TRBJ2-7
CASSQVFQLAGGYEQYF
TGCGCCAGCAGCCAAGTTTTTCAACTAGCGGGGGGTTACGAGCAGTACTTC
>TRBV10-2|NA|NA|TRBJ1-1
CASREQKLNTEAFF
TGCGCCAGCAGAGAACAGAAATTAAACACTGAAGCTTTCTTT
>TRBV7-2|NA|few|TRBJ1-6
CASSFLAGTRGDNSPLHF
TGTGCCAGCAGCTTCCTCGCCGGGACAAGGGGCGATAATTCACCCCTCCACTTT
>TRBV6-5|NA|NA|TRBJ2-5
CASSYYEKQETQYF
TGTGCCAGCAGTTACTATGAGAAACAAGAGACCCAGTACTTC
>TRBV21-1|NA|once|TRBJ2-7
CASSTPWTSGSSYEQYF
TGTGCCAGCAGCACCCCTTGGACTAGCGGGAGCTCCTACGAGCAGTACTTC
>TRBV2|NA|NA|TRBJ2-6
CASSGPGYGANVLTF
TGTGCCAGCAGTGGGCCGGGTTATGGGGCCAACGTCCTGACTTTC
>TRBV6-2/TRBV6-3|NA|NA|TRBJ1-1
CASSKSGENTEAFF
TGTGCCAGCAGTAAATCAGGGGAGAACACTGAAGCTTTCTTT
>TRBV6-5|TRBD2|NA|TRBJ2-1
CASSYSLAGHNEQFF
TGTGCCAGCAGTTATAGCCTAGCGGGACACAATGAGCAGTTCTTC
>TRBV7-2|TRBD2|few|TRBJ2-2
CASSPRLAGRTGELFF
TGTGCCAGCAGCCCGAGACTAGCGGGAAGGACCGGGGAGCTGTTTTTT
>TRBV28|TRBD2|NA|TRBJ2-7
CASRPSGALLSYEQYF
TGTGCCAGCAGACCTAGCGGGGCCCTGCTCTCCTACGAGCAGTACTTC
>TRBV7-8|TRBD1|NA|TRBJ1-1
CASSLMGQGLNTEAFF
TGTGCCAGCAGCTTAATGGGACAGGGGCTGAACACTGAAGCTTTCTTT
>TRBV10-3|NA|NA|TRBJ1-1
CAISESGGQLNTEAFF
TGTGCCATCAGTGAGTCTGGTGGGCAGCTGAACACTGAAGCTTTCTTT
>TRBV7-2|NA|NA|TRBJ1-5
CASSLWDTGNQPQHF
TGTGCCAGCAGCTTATGGGACACCGGCAATCAGCCCCAGCATTTT
>TRBV5-6|NA|NA|TRBJ2-5
CASSLYSLIGETQYF
TGTGCCAGCAGCTTGTACAGTCTTATAGGAGAGACCCAGTACTTC
>TRBV7-9|TRBD1|NA|TRBJ2-2
CAGDRSNTGELFF
TGTGCCGGGGACAGGTCGAACACCGGGGAGCTGTTTTTT
>TRBV7-2|NA|NA|TRBJ1-1
CASSSSGETEAFF
TGTGCCAGCAGCTCCAGTGGAGAGACTGAAGCTTTCTTT
>TRBV7-2|NA|once|TRBJ2-2
CASSLGSANTGELFF
TGTGCCAGCAGCTTGGGTAGCGCGAACACCGGGGAGCTGTTTTTT
>TRBV2|NA|NA|TRBJ2-7
CASSVIGEQYF
TGTGCCAGCAGTGTAATCGGCGAGCAGTACTTC
>TRBV2|NA|NA|TRBJ1-2
CASSDLGGSYGYTF
TGTGCCAGCAGTGATCTGGGGGGGAGCTATGGCTACACCTTC
>TRBV5-1|NA|NA|TRBJ2-5
CASSGPGEETQYF
TGCGCCAGCAGCGGCCCGGGGGAAGAGACCCAGTACTTC
>TRBV30|TRBD1|NA|TRBJ1-2
CAWSVGISTGNGYTF
TGTGCCTGGAGTGTAGGGATTTCGACAGGGAACGGCTACACCTTC
>TRBV9|NA|few|TRBJ1-6
CASSAAGGISPLHF
TGTGCCAGCAGCGCCGCTGGCGGGATTTCACCCCTCCACTTT
>TRBV7-9|TRBD1|NA|TRBJ1-2
CASSLSRDRVWGYTF
TGTGCCAGCAGCTTATCCCGGGACAGAGTTTGGGGCTACACCTTC
>TRBV20-1|NA|NA|TRBJ1-1
CSAFDTEAFF
TGCAGTGCATTCGACACTGAAGCTTTCTTT
>TRBV7-2|NA|NA|TRBJ2-1
CASSLSRLAGNEQFF
TGTGCCAGCAGCCTCTCACGATTAGCCGGCAATGAGCAGTTCTTC
>TRBV29-1|NA|NA|TRBJ2-1
CSVRDNEQFF
TGCAGCGTGAGGGATAATGAGCAGTTCTTC
>TRBV2|NA|NA|TRBJ2-7
CASSPTLYEQYF
TGTGCCAGCAGCCCGACTCTCTACGAGCAGTACTTC
>TRBV14|TRBD1|NA|TRBJ2-6
CASSQGPLQGSRSGANVLTF
TGTGCCAGCAGCCAAGGACCTCTACAGGGGTCCCGGTCTGGGGCCAACGTCCTGACTTTC
>TRBV6-5|TRBD1|NA|TRBJ2-7
CASRDSGTGLYEQYF
TGTGCCAGCAGGGACTCCGGGACAGGCCTCTACGAGCAGTACTTC
>TRBV4-3|NA|once|TRBJ2-4
CASSQVGTGGKNIQYF
TGCGCCAGCAGCCAAGTCGGGACTGGGGGAAAAAACATTCAGTACTTC
>TRBV7-9|NA|NA|TRBJ2-1
CASSNGPGASNEQFF
TGTGCCAGCAGCAATGGGCCAGGGGCTTCCAATGAGCAGTTCTTC